What follows describes a single T cell receptor (beta chain). Per the germline V gene, CDR1 is SGHRS and CDR2 is YFSETQ. The CDR3 consists of 17 residues. Deletions cut 4 bases from V and 4 bases from J, with 23 bases between. The sample originates from a study of T-cell reconstitution after alpha-beta-depleted transplantation in children. Unique molecular identifiers were used to barcode this TCRbeta library. TCRdb used MiXCR to reprocess the PCR reads, holding one entry per CDR3 protein. This table has hundreds of thousands of distinct CDR3 sequences, roughly 17% appearing once. Material: PBMCs from the stem cell graft donor, obtained from the stem cell graft. This clonotype was sampled from a human donor who donated a stem cell graft to a child with acute myeloid leukemia. The chain employs TRBV5-1 and TRBJ1-2, with D possibly matching TRBD1 (5 bases). The CDR3 protein is CASSPFGSPGRGYGYTF. The DNA for the CDR3 is TGCGCCAGCAGCCCGTTCGGTTCCCCGGGACGCGGCTATGGCTACACCTTC.